The 22 T cell receptor beta chains below were found in one sample sequenced in a study of brain T cells in children with intractable seizures. Generated by immunoSEQ multiplex PCR, the TCRdb table keeps only in-frame clones and is missing some. Among some 41,000 clones listed, approximately 90% were seen once. The sequencing here drew on peripheral blood, taken at surgery. The receptors stem from a girl aged 2 to 9 with tuberous sclerosis and intractable seizures.

The rearrangement uses TRBV5-1 and TRBJ2-1; 9 nucleotides line up with TRBD2. Unmatched junction bases numbered 10, after V lost 2 bases and J lost 7 bases. This CDR3 is 16 amino acids long. The germline CDR1 and CDR2 sequences are SGHRS and YFSETQ. In nucleotides, the CDR3 is TGCGCCAGCAGCTTTGCTTTAGCGGGGGCGCGGAATGAGCAGTTCTTC. It is translated as CASSFALAGARNEQFF.

The chain joins TRBV5-5 to TRBJ2-3; possibly TRBD1 or TRBD2 for D (5 bases each). Germline-derived CDR1 and CDR2 are SGHKS and YYEKEE (reference sequence). The germline V and J ends were trimmed by 1 base and 5 bases, with 8 bases remaining between them. The CDR3 consists of 13 residues. The CDR3 loop is CASSLWDGDTQYF. The CDR3 bases are TGTGCCAGCAGCTTGTGGGACGGAGATACGCAGTATTTT. Full variable domain (rest looked up from reference TRBV5-5 and TRBJ2-3): DAGVTQSPTHLIKTRGQQVTLRCSPISGHKSVSWYQQVLGQGPQFIFQYYEKEERGRGNFPDRFSARQFPNYSSELNVNALLLGDSALYLCASSLWDGDTQYFGPGTRLTVL.

The chain links TRBV4-1 to TRBJ1-2; D is uncertain. The ends were cut back, 0 bases at V and 10 bases at J, with 6 bases in the middle. The length of the CDR3 is 11 residues. The germline CDR1 and CDR2 sequences are MGHRA and YSYEKL. The CDR3 sequence: CASSQDRVYTF. The CDR3 nucleotides are TGCGCCAGCAGCCAAGATAGGGTCTACACCTTC.

This sequence joins TRBV15 and TRBJ2-5; TRBD2 agrees at 8 bases. The CDR3 runs to 17 residues. The germline V gene encodes CDR1 LNHNV and CDR2 YYDKDF (reference sequence). With V trimmed by 1 base and J by 4 bases, 11 bases remained unmatched. CDR3 in amino acids: CATSRAARGGNRETQYF. CDR3 DNA sequence: TGTGCCACCAGCAGAGCTGCACGGGGGGGCAATAGAGAGACCCAGTACTTC.

The chain uses TRBV10-3 and TRBJ2-2; tentative D call: TRBD1 (6 bases). Germline assignment: CDR1 ENHRY and CDR2 SYGVKD. The CDR3 runs to 14 residues. V lost 10 bases to trimming and J lost 5 bases, with 17 bases between them. CDR3 in amino acids: CATKTTTGTGELFF. CDR3 DNA sequence: TGTGCCACCAAGACTACCACAGGGACCGGGGAGCTGTTTTTT.

This clone was picked up one time. V is TRBV2 and J is TRBJ1-1; perhaps TRBD1 as D (6 bases). The CDR3 sequence is 15 residues long. CDR1 and CDR2 from the germline V gene are SNHLY and FYNNEI. Deletions cut 7 bases from V and 1 base from J, with 16 bases between. The CDR3 region has the DNA TGTGCCAGCATAACAGGGACCTCGTCGAACACTGAAGCTTTCTTT. Translating it yields CASITGTSSNTEAFF.

V gene TRBV12-5 combines with J gene TRBJ2-7; D is tentatively TRBD1 or TRBD2 (5 bases each). V lost 6 bases and J lost 2, with 14 bases in between. The length of the CDR3 is 14 residues. The germline gives CDR1 LGHNT, CDR2 FRNRAP. The CDR3 DNA sequence: TGTGCTAGTGGAGGGACGGACCCTACCTACGAGCAGTACTTC. It specifies CASGGTDPTYEQYF. The full variable domain, with the rest looked up from reference TRBV12-5 and TRBJ2-7, is DARVTQTPRHKVTEMGQEVTMRCQPILGHNTVFWYRQTMMQGLELLAYFRNRAPLDDSGMPKDRFSAEMPDATLATLKIQPSEPRDSAVYFCASGGTDPTYEQYFGPGTRLTVT.

The chain joins TRBV28 to TRBJ2-7; possible D gene TRBD1, 6 bases. Between the trimmed V and J ends, which lost 4 bases and 6 bases, there was a span of 13 bases. This CDR3 region has 13 residues. Germline values: CDR1 MDHEN, CDR2 SYDVKM. The CDR3 loop reads CASSSRGRGEQYF. The CDR3 DNA reads TGTGCCAGCAGTTCCAGGGGTCGCGGCGAGCAGTACTTC.

In this sample, this clone turned up once. In DNA, the CDR3 is TGTGCCATCAGTGAGGGAAGGTCACCCCTCCACTTT. Translation gives CAISEGRSPLHF. The chain links TRBV10-3 to TRBJ1-6; no clear D. Trimming pared 2 bases from V and 10 bases from J, leaving 6 bases between. The germline gives CDR1 ENHRY, CDR2 SYGVKD. This CDR3 comprises 12 residues.

V and J are TRBV12-3 or TRBV12-4 and TRBJ1-2, with D possibly being TRBD1 (5 bases). The CDR3 loop spans 13 amino acids. The V gene lost 6 bases and the J gene lost 4 bases, with 12 bases spanning the gap. The CDR3 region is CASRTPTAYGYTF. CDR3 coding DNA: TGTGCCAGCAGGACCCCGACAGCCTATGGCTACACCTTC.

This clone has just one count. The rearrangement uses TRBV6-1 and TRBJ1-4; possibly TRBD1 for D (6 bases). This CDR3 has 15 amino acids. Germline V CDR1 and CDR2: MNHNS, SASEGT. The V and J ends lost 6 bases and 7 bases respectively, with 18 bases between them. In nucleotides, the CDR3 is TGTGCCAGCAGCGACAGGCGGCGGAGAGGTGAAAAACTGTTTTTT. Translation gives CASSDRRRRGEKLFF.

J is TRBJ1-2 and V is TRBV28; the match to TRBD1 covers 7 bases. J was trimmed by 8 bases and V by 8 bases; bases with no gene match: 11. The CDR3 totals 13 residues. Germline assignment: CDR1 MDHEN and CDR2 SYDVKM. The CDR3 sequence: CASFTGVEKGYTF. The DNA of the CDR3 is TGTGCCAGCTTTACAGGGGTGGAAAAAGGCTACACCTTC.

This chain connects TRBV6-5 to TRBJ2-7, with 10 nucleotides matching TRBD1. Germline CDR1 MNHEY, CDR2 SVGAGI. The CDR3 totals 14 residues. V trimming: 6 bases; J trimming: 3 bases; junction bases outside the gene matches: 5. This CDR3 reads CASSLDRGLYEQYF. The DNA of the CDR3 is TGTGCCAGCAGCCTAGACAGGGGGCTCTACGAGCAGTACTTC.

The chain has TRBV21-1 and TRBJ2-3; TRBD2, the table's D call, was not compared with the DNA. TRBV21-1 is given as a pseudogene. The CDR3 totals 16 residues. CDR3 residues: CASSKGRGVCTDTQYF. CDR3 sequence (DNA): TGTGCCAGCAGCAAAGGGCGGGGGGTCTGCACAGATACGCAGTATTTT.

V and J are TRBV4-1 and TRBJ2-7; no clear D. The V gene's germline CDR1 is MGHRA and CDR2 YSYEKL. The V end lost 0 bases, the J end lost 4 bases, and 7 bases lay between the germline ends. The CDR3 contains 13 residues. Written as DNA, the CDR3 is TGCGCCAGCAGCCAAGATGTAGGGTACGAGCAGTACTTC. It translates to CASSQDVGYEQYF.

The rearrangement links TRBV2 to TRBJ1-4; D unresolved. V shed 7 bases and J shed 7 bases, with 19 bases lying between them. The length of the CDR3 is 15 residues. Germline CDR1 reads SNHLY; CDR2 reads FYNNEI. CDR3 in amino acids: CASTLDGGTSEKLFF. For the CDR3, the DNA is TGTGCCAGCACCTTGGATGGAGGAACCAGTGAAAAACTGTTTTTT.

V and J are TRBV9 and TRBJ1-2; D is uncertain. V dropped 0 bases and J dropped 1 base, with 10 bases sitting between them. There are 15 residues in the CDR3. Germline values: CDR1 SGDLS, CDR2 YYNGEE. CDR3: CASSVDSLLNYGYTF. DNA of the CDR3: TGTGCCAGCAGCGTAGACAGCCTCCTTAACTATGGCTACACCTTC. The variable domain in full, with the rest retrieved from reference TRBV9 and TRBJ1-2, is DSGVTQTPKHLITATGQRVTLRCSPRSGDLSVYWYQQSLDQGLQFLIQYYNGEERAKGNILERFSAQQFPDLHSELNLSSLELGDSALYFCASSVDSLLNYGYTFGSGTRLTVV.

The chain has TRBV6-5 and TRBJ1-6; 7 bases align to TRBD1. Germline-derived CDR1 and CDR2 are MNHEY and SVGAGI. The CDR3 has 14 amino acids. The ends lost 6 bases at V and 6 bases at J; junction bases unmatched: 5. The CDR3 DNA sequence: TGTGCCAGCAGAACGACAGGGATTAATTCACCCCTCCACTTT. It specifies CASRTTGINSPLHF.

The chain combines TRBV3-1 (or the pseudogene TRBV3-2) with TRBJ1-3; TRBD1 might be the D (5 bases). CDR3 size: 16 residues. V shed 0 bases and J shed 0 bases, with 9 bases lying between them. Germline V gene data show CDR1 as LGHDT and CDR2 as YNNKEL (reference sequence). The CDR3 loop reads CASSQDRGFSGNTIYF. The DNA of the CDR3 is TGTGCCAGCAGCCAAGACCGGGGGTTCTCTGGAAACACCATATATTTT.

The rearrangement uses TRBV6-5 and TRBJ2-2; unclear D gene. The CDR3 extends over 14 amino acids. Germline CDR1 reads MNHEY; CDR2 reads SVGAGI. V was clipped by 4 bases and J by 0 bases, with 6 bases between them. In nucleotides, the CDR3 is TGTGCCAGCAGTTGGAGCGCGAACACCGGGGAGCTGTTTTTT. Translating gives CASSWSANTGELFF.

This chain uses TRBV29-1 with TRBJ2-3; TRBD1 matches at 9 bases. This CDR3 spans 13 amino acids. The germline V gene encodes CDR1 SQVTM and CDR2 ANQGSEA. Trimming removed 4 bases from V and 4 bases from J; junction bases left unmatched: 3. The CDR3, as DNA: TGCAGCGTTGTACAGGGGGCCGCAGATACGCAGTATTTT. Translating it yields CSVVQGAADTQYF.

This clone showed up just a few times. The chain carries TRBV18 and TRBJ2-2, with 8 bases identical to TRBD1. V shed 4 bases and J 1 base; nucleotides not matched to a gene: 8. Germline V gene data show CDR1 as KGHSH and CDR2 as LQKENI. The CDR3 runs to 17 residues. The CDR3 here is CASSLRQGAGNTGELFF. The DNA for the CDR3 is TGTGCCAGCTCACTTCGTCAGGGGGCAGGGAACACCGGGGAGCTGTTTTTT.